Included here is one T cell receptor beta chain sequence, with context. Its cognate antigen is unknown. Trimming cost V 3 bases and J 7 bases; bases outside gene matches: 5. This CDR3 is built from 13 residues. Germline-derived CDR1 and CDR2 are MNHEY and SMNVEV (reference sequence). This entry belongs to a study of PD-1 blockade in classical Hodgkin lymphoma. In the study overall: Treatment was intravenous nivolumab, 3 mg/kg every 2 weeks, until progression.

TCRdb keeps only in-frame clones here, not all; method: immunoSEQ multiplex PCR. This repertoire shows about 10,000 clones, 70% to 85% found once; its top ten account for 4.5% to 6%. Study results and limitations: Why repertoires differed is undefined; disease activity or prior therapy possibly contributed. Newly diagnosed patients were reported to start with lower TCR diversity than healthy donors.

In every patient, relapse followed autologous stem cell transplantation, while exposure to brentuximab vedotin differed. Patients showed best responses of complete response, partial response or progressive disease. The material was peripheral blood mononuclear cells (PBMCs), obtained before the second cycle of nivolumab. The TCR was taken from a human donor with classical Hodgkin lymphoma. The rearrangement uses TRBV27 and TRBJ1-1; TRBD1 matches 7 bases. The CDR3 nucleotides are TGTGCCAGCAGTTTCGACAGGGACGGTGAAGCTTTCTTT. This sequence encodes CASSFDRDGEAFF.